This entry describes one T cell receptor (beta chain). Only a few counts were recorded for this clonotype. Its antigen remains undetermined. No base-level quality is on record; no much larger clone is a single base apart. Trimmed from V: 4 bases; trimmed from J: 9 bases; junction bases lacking a gene match: 13. The CDR3 runs 15 amino acids, cysteine and phenylalanine included. Left in the record is the CDR3 DNA by itself, 45 bases read in frame from the first base. The germline V gene provides CDR1 SGHDT and CDR2 YYEEEE. The source of the sample is a study of post-analysis software for immune sequencing data (dated by TCRdb to 2013 to 2016). In terms of the full investigation: The recorded disease courses included relapsing-remitting, secondary progressive and progressive-relapsing multiple sclerosis, and some patients had no subtype annotation. A subset of samples was prepared in parallel using single-end sample barcoding, then pooled and co-amplified after Illumina adapter ligation. The patient repertoires were set against about 12 previously published healthy control repertoires from donors whose ages ranged from about 6 to 26 years.

Preparation of the library involved PCR. The sequencer listed for this sample is Illumina HiSeq 2500. To reduce PCR and sequencing biases, unique molecular identifiers were built into the TCR beta cDNA libraries. Roughly 0.5 million cDNA molecules were obtained per 1 to 10 million input T cells, so each molecule approximated one T cell. The patient libraries were prepared and sequenced using the same protocol as the earlier healthy control dataset. Within a given batch, samples were prepared together, multiplexed and sequenced on the same HiSeq lane. Processing in the source paper ran as follows. Raw barcoded reads were processed with MIGEC, discarding single-read molecular identifier groups before consensus assembly and CDR3 extraction. VDJtools was used for post-analysis of the clonotype tables, with diversity normalized by down-sampling every dataset to the smallest sample size. In repertoire overlap clustering, CDR3 amino acid sequences, but not nucleotide sequences, were matched to correct batch-related cross-sample contamination. Using fastp at Q25 and MiXCR, TCRdb reprocessed the public reads and kept productive beta chains. Each CDR3 protein gets just one entry, which takes the most common genes and DNA from the rows behind it. TCRdb's processing, not the study's, gives the V and J calls here. This sample gives more than 500,000 distinct CDR3 sequences in total; 34% of them show up just once. Jointly, the top ten make up less than 6% of the sample.

TCR beta repertoires were profiled from peripheral blood of roughly twelve young patients with multiple sclerosis to demonstrate the VDJtools post-analysis software. The patients with multiple sclerosis were children and adolescents between about 6 and 17 years of age. Here is what the overall study found, with its caveats: The multiple sclerosis patient group was slightly younger than the control group. Compared with controls, multiple sclerosis patients had significantly lower normalized Chao1 diversity, a finding suggesting substantial peripheral T-cell clonal expansion. When samples were clustered directly using the F measure, samples prepared in the same batch co-clustered strongly, which prompted a batch-effect correction. Roughly 5 TRBV segments, including TRBV5-6, TRBV5-1 and TRBV20-1, were significantly more frequent in patients than controls.

This sequence was found in a girl aged 2-17 years with multiple sclerosis. The sequencing sample was made of blood. In this chain, TRBV5-6 is recombined with TRBJ2-1; TRBD1 aligns with 7 central bases. Here is the DNA: TGTGCCAGCAGCCCTGGACAGGAGGCGGTCGGTGAGCAGTTCTTC. It translates to CASSPGQEAVGEQFF.